These T cell receptor beta chains were read from a single sample in a study of shared clonotypes between healthy human individuals. Using immunoSEQ multiplex PCR, the repertoire was profiled, and TCRdb retains in-frame clones only, with some absent. This sample has 97,000 or so clones, with approximately 51% found just once. The source material was PBMCs. The receptors originated from a woman in her thirties or forties in good health. Some clones in this sample may be carry-over from other donors' samples. The CDR3 runs from the conserved cysteine through the conserved F or W. A D gene is named only where the DNA matches it firmly. Size is omitted from some rows. Given values are once, few, many or a class for expanded clones.

J gene: TRBJ2-7; V gene: TRBV5-8; clone size: -; D gene: -; CDR3 protein: CASSFLRYSPYEQYF; CDR3 DNA: TGTGCCAGCAGTTTCCTCCGCTACTCACCCTACGAGCAGTACTTC
J gene: TRBJ2-2; V gene: TRBV9; clone size: -; D gene: -; CDR3 protein: CASSAFTGELFF; CDR3 DNA: TGTGCCAGCAGCGCCTTCACCGGGGAGCTGTTTTTT
J gene: TRBJ1-4; V gene: TRBV4-3; clone size: -; D gene: TRBD1; CDR3 protein: CASTSGQGGYEKLFF; CDR3 DNA: TGCGCCAGTACTTCTGGACAGGGCGGTTATGAAAAACTGTTTTTT
J gene: TRBJ2-7; V gene: TRBV15; clone size: -; D gene: -; CDR3 protein: CATSRERGDEQYF; CDR3 DNA: TGTGCCACCAGCAGAGAGAGGGGGGACGAGCAGTACTTC
J gene: TRBJ2-5; V gene: TRBV28; clone size: -; D gene: -; CDR3 protein: CASTGNGETQYF; CDR3 DNA: TGTGCCAGCACAGGGAACGGGGAGACCCAGTACTTC
J gene: TRBJ2-7; V gene: TRBV4-1; clone size: few; D gene: -; CDR3 protein: CASSLGLARARYEQYF; CDR3 DNA: TGCGCCAGCAGCCTAGGGTTGGCCAGGGCCCGCTACGAGCAGTACTTC
J gene: TRBJ2-2; V gene: TRBV19; clone size: many; D gene: -; CDR3 protein: CASGAANTGELFF; CDR3 DNA: TGTGCCAGCGGGGCAGCGAACACCGGGGAGCTGTTTTTT
J gene: TRBJ2-1; V gene: TRBV10-3; clone size: -; D gene: TRBD2; CDR3 protein: CATSQTSAYNEQFF; CDR3 DNA: TGTGCCACCAGCCAGACTAGCGCCTACAATGAGCAGTTCTTC
J gene: TRBJ2-7; V gene: TRBV7-2; clone size: -; D gene: -; CDR3 protein: CASSWDLTYEQYF; CDR3 DNA: TGTGCCAGCAGTTGGGACTTGACCTACGAGCAGTACTTC
J gene: TRBJ2-3; V gene: TRBV30; clone size: few; D gene: TRBD2; CDR3 protein: CAWSPLAGGTDTQYF; CDR3 DNA: TGTGCCTGGAGCCCACTAGCGGGAGGTACAGATACGCAGTATTTT
J gene: TRBJ2-7; V gene: TRBV5-1; clone size: -; D gene: -; CDR3 protein: CASSLVVGGAVYEQYF; CDR3 DNA: TGCGCCAGCAGCTTGGTTGTCGGGGGCGCAGTCTACGAGCAGTACTTC
J gene: TRBJ1-2; V gene: TRBV7-8; clone size: few; D gene: TRBD1; CDR3 protein: CASSLQGIYGYTF; CDR3 DNA: TGTGCCAGCAGCCTACAGGGGATCTATGGCTACACCTTC
J gene: TRBJ2-5; V gene: TRBV9; clone size: few; D gene: -; CDR3 protein: CASSLGGGESETQYF; CDR3 DNA: TGTGCCAGCAGCCTAGGTGGCGGGGAGTCTGAGACCCAGTACTTC
J gene: TRBJ2-7; V gene: TRBV28; clone size: -; D gene: -; CDR3 protein: CASKGTRIPYEQYF; CDR3 DNA: TGTGCCAGCAAAGGGACTCGGATTCCTTACGAGCAGTACTTC
J gene: TRBJ1-1; V gene: TRBV5-1; clone size: many; D gene: TRBD1; CDR3 protein: CASSLGDRNTEAFF; CDR3 DNA: TGCGCCAGCAGCTTGGGGGACAGGAACACTGAAGCTTTCTTT
J gene: TRBJ2-1; V gene: TRBV29-1; clone size: -; D gene: TRBD2; CDR3 protein: CSVDPQRGAYNEQFF; CDR3 DNA: TGCAGCGTTGACCCACAGCGGGGTGCCTACAATGAGCAGTTCTTC
J gene: TRBJ2-7; V gene: TRBV28; clone size: -; D gene: TRBD2; CDR3 protein: CACIGSGNEQYF; CDR3 DNA: TGTGCTTGCATAGGTAGCGGGAACGAGCAGTACTTC
J gene: TRBJ1-5; V gene: TRBV10-3; clone size: -; D gene: -; CDR3 protein: CAISEDTGIQPQHF; CDR3 DNA: TGTGCCATCAGTGAGGACACAGGTATTCAGCCCCAGCATTTT
J gene: TRBJ1-2; V gene: TRBV9; clone size: many; D gene: -; CDR3 protein: CASIEGGHTF; CDR3 DNA: TGTGCCAGCATCGAGGGAGGGCACACCTTC
J gene: TRBJ1-1; V gene: TRBV11-3; clone size: -; D gene: -; CDR3 protein: CASSFSGMNTEAFF; CDR3 DNA: TGTGCCAGCAGCTTTTCCGGGATGAACACTGAAGCTTTCTTT
J gene: TRBJ2-2; V gene: TRBV7-3; clone size: many; D gene: -; CDR3 protein: CASSPPPLLGAVGELFF; CDR3 DNA: TGTGCCAGCAGCCCCCCTCCCTTACTGGGTGCTGTCGGGGAGCTGTTTTTT
J gene: TRBJ2-7; V gene: TRBV13; clone size: -; D gene: TRBD2; CDR3 protein: CASSTGLAGGSYEQYF; CDR3 DNA: TGTGCCAGCAGCACGGGACTAGCGGGAGGGTCCTACGAGCAGTACTTC
J gene: TRBJ2-7; V gene: TRBV5-1; clone size: many; D gene: -; CDR3 protein: CASSRDGYEQYF; CDR3 DNA: TGCGCCAGCAGCAGAGACGGCTACGAGCAGTACTTC
J gene: TRBJ2-1; V gene: TRBV1; clone size: few; D gene: -; CDR3 protein: CTSSHFRTSGNSYNEQFF; CDR3 DNA: TGCACCAGCAGCCATTTCCGGACTAGCGGGAATAGCTACAATGAGCAGTTCTTC
J gene: TRBJ2-4; V gene: TRBV5-4; clone size: many; D gene: -; CDR3 protein: CASSLDGGTVAKNIQYF; CDR3 DNA: TGTGCCAGCAGCTTGGATGGCGGGACGGTAGCCAAAAACATTCAGTACTTC
J gene: TRBJ1-1; V gene: TRBV30; clone size: few; D gene: -; CDR3 protein: CAWSVLMNTEAFF; CDR3 DNA: TGTGCCTGGAGTGTTTTGATGAACACTGAAGCTTTCTTT
J gene: TRBJ2-7; V gene: TRBV27; clone size: many; D gene: -; CDR3 protein: CASSRQGLEQYF; CDR3 DNA: TGTGCCAGCAGTCGGCAGGGACTTGAGCAGTACTTC
J gene: TRBJ2-7; V gene: TRBV5-6; clone size: -; D gene: -; CDR3 protein: CASSLAPGEQYF; CDR3 DNA: TGTGCCAGCAGCTTGGCGCCTGGCGAGCAGTACTTC
J gene: TRBJ2-7; V gene: TRBV5-1; clone size: many; D gene: TRBD2; CDR3 protein: CASRTSGSGYEQYF; CDR3 DNA: TGCGCCAGCAGAACTAGCGGGAGTGGGTACGAGCAGTACTTC
J gene: TRBJ2-7; V gene: TRBV14; clone size: -; D gene: TRBD1; CDR3 protein: CASSKPGQGSYEQYF; CDR3 DNA: TGTGCCAGCAGCAAACCGGGACAGGGCTCCTACGAGCAGTACTTC
J gene: TRBJ2-5; V gene: TRBV25-1; clone size: many; D gene: TRBD1; CDR3 protein: CASSEQGALQETQYF; CDR3 DNA: TGTGCCAGCAGTGAACAGGGGGCCTTACAAGAGACCCAGTACTTC
J gene: TRBJ2-3; V gene: TRBV18; clone size: many; D gene: -; CDR3 protein: CASSPAGDTQYF; CDR3 DNA: TGTGCCAGCTCACCAGCGGGAGATACGCAGTATTTT
J gene: TRBJ2-1; V gene: TRBV30; clone size: few; D gene: -; CDR3 protein: CAWSGGRHNEQFF; CDR3 DNA: TGTGCCTGGAGTGGGGGTAGACACAATGAGCAGTTCTTC
J gene: TRBJ2-5; V gene: TRBV7-2; clone size: many; D gene: TRBD1; CDR3 protein: CASSLASRGRETQYF; CDR3 DNA: TGTGCCAGCAGCTTAGCCAGCAGGGGGCGCGAGACCCAGTACTTC
J gene: TRBJ2-7; V gene: TRBV9; clone size: few; D gene: -; CDR3 protein: CASSVISAYEQYF; CDR3 DNA: TGTGCCAGCAGCGTTATTAGCGCATACGAGCAGTACTTC
J gene: TRBJ2-1; V gene: TRBV2; clone size: -; D gene: TRBD2; CDR3 protein: CASSPTSGLSNEQFF; CDR3 DNA: TGTGCCAGCAGTCCGACTAGCGGCCTCTCCAATGAGCAGTTCTTC
J gene: TRBJ1-2; V gene: TRBV30; clone size: -; D gene: -; CDR3 protein: CAWSVTTAANYGYTF; CDR3 DNA: TGTGCCTGGAGTGTAACTACAGCCGCTAACTATGGCTACACCTTC
J gene: TRBJ2-7; V gene: TRBV10-3; clone size: -; D gene: -; CDR3 protein: CAIRWDFAETYEQYF; CDR3 DNA: TGTGCCATCAGATGGGACTTTGCCGAGACCTACGAGCAGTACTTC